Shown below are 14 T cell receptor beta chains from a single sample sequenced in a study of shared clonotypes between healthy human individuals. The repertoire was sequenced with immunoSEQ multiplex PCR; TCRdb's copy has only in-frame clones and lacks some. The sample shows hundreds of thousands of clones, 80% to 95% of them seen only once. In the naive CD8 group, cells lacked CD45RO and were positively selected for CCR7, so terminally differentiated effector memory CD45RA+ cells were left out. The specimen sequenced was naive CD8+ T cells sorted from blood. These receptors were collected from a man younger than 40 in good health.

A single count supports this clone. The V call is TRBV29-1, the J call TRBJ2-2; D is possibly TRBD1 or TRBD2 (5 bases each). CDR1 is SQVTM, CDR2 ANQGSEA, per germline. The CDR3 spans 13 residues. The V end was cut by 7 bases, the J end by 7 bases, with 16 bases between. Written as DNA, the CDR3 is TGCAGCGGCCGGGACCAGGCATACGGGGAGCTGTTTTTT. Amino acids: CSGRDQAYGELFF.

In nucleotides, the CDR3 is TGTGCCAGCAGCTTCCGAGAAGGGAGTTACACTAGCACAGATACGCAGTATTTT. Its protein product is CASSFREGSYTSTDTQYF. The chain has TRBV13 and TRBJ2-3, with a weak D call TRBD2 (5 bases). This CDR3 has 18 residues. Germline CDR1 PRHDT, CDR2 FYEKMQ (reference sequence). V lost 3 bases to trimming and J lost 0 bases, with 19 bases between them.

This clone has only one observation. J is TRBJ2-1 and V is TRBV15, with TRBD2 identical over 10 bases. The V gene end was trimmed by 1 base and the J gene end by 8 bases; junction bases not matched to a gene: 11. Germline-derived CDR1 and CDR2 are LNHNV and YYDKDF (reference sequence). The CDR3 totals 17 residues. The CDR3 loop is CATSRVASGRSGYEQFF. The CDR3 coding sequence is TGTGCCACCAGCAGAGTTGCTAGCGGGAGATCAGGGTATGAGCAGTTCTTC.

The chain employs TRBV7-9 and TRBJ2-3; TRBD2 matches at 10 bases. Germline V CDR1 and CDR2: SEHNR, FQNEAQ (reference sequence). The length of the CDR3 is 18 residues. With V trimmed by 1 base and J by 5 bases, 12 bases remained unmatched. CDR3 coding DNA: TGTGCCAGCAGCTTAGTAGAGCGGGAGGGAGTGGACGGAGATACGCAGTATTTT. Protein sequence: CASSLVEREGVDGDTQYF.

The chain uses TRBV4-1 and TRBJ2-2, with 8 bases that match TRBD2. The length of the CDR3 is 19 residues. Germline V lookup: CDR1 MGHRA, CDR2 YSYEKL. Trimming cost V 0 bases and J 3 bases; bases outside gene matches: 12. The CDR3 region has the DNA TGCGCCAGCAGCCAAGATCAGTACCCCGGGAGGGGTGACACCGGGGAGCTGTTTTTT. This codes for CASSQDQYPGRGDTGELFF.

V and J are TRBV7-9 and TRBJ1-1, with D possibly TRBD1 on 6 matching bases. The CDR3 consists of 18 residues. V lost 0 bases to trimming and J lost 5 bases, with 22 bases between them. Germline values: CDR1 SEHNR, CDR2 FQNEAQ (reference sequence). The CDR3 DNA reads as TGTGCCAGCAGCTTAGCGCACGGAGGGGGGTCGGTCAGAACTGAAGCTTTCTTT. This sequence encodes CASSLAHGGGSVRTEAFF.

As DNA, the CDR3 is TGTGCCAGCAGCTTAGATGGTTGGTCCGGACAGCCAAACACCGGGGAGCTGTTTTTT. The encoded protein is CASSLDGWSGQPNTGELFF. This chain joins TRBV11-2 and TRBJ2-2; the D gene is possibly TRBD1 (6 bases). The V gene's germline CDR1 is SGHAT and CDR2 FQNNGV. This CDR3 comprises 19 residues. The V gene lost 0 bases and the J gene lost 2 bases, with 19 bases spanning the gap. Full variable domain (missing parts from reference TRBV11-2 and TRBJ2-2): EAGVAQSPRYKIIEKRQSVAFWCNPISGHATLYWYQQILGQGPKLLIQFQNNGVVDDSQLPKDRFSAERLKGVDSTLKIQPAKLEDSAVYLCASSLDGWSGQPNTGELFFGEGSRLTVL.

The chain couples TRBV4-1 to TRBJ2-4; maybe TRBD2 (7 bases). Germline assignment: CDR1 MGHRA and CDR2 YSYEKL. Deletions cut 2 bases from V and 4 bases from J, with 18 bases between. The CDR3 is 17 residues long. CDR3: CASSQYGGQSEKNIQYF. The DNA for the CDR3 is TGCGCCAGCAGCCAATACGGGGGGCAGTCGGAGAAAAACATTCAGTACTTC.

This sequence joins TRBV7-9 and TRBJ2-7; weak D call: TRBD1 (6 bases). Trimming pared 4 bases from V and 6 bases from J, leaving 19 bases between. The germline gives CDR1 SEHNR, CDR2 FQNEAQ (reference sequence). The CDR3 runs 15 residues. CDR3 in amino acids: CASSSAGSGVGEQYF. DNA for the CDR3: TGTGCCAGCAGCTCCGCCGGTTCAGGGGTGGGCGAGCAGTACTTC.

The chain has TRBV6-6 and TRBJ2-7, with TRBD1 as a possible D gene (5 bases). Germline V lookup: CDR1 MNHNY, CDR2 SVGAGI (reference sequence). The CDR3 runs to 12 residues. V gave up 4 bases and J gave up 4 bases, with 8 bases separating them. CDR3 sequence: CASSSYRYEQYF. CDR3 DNA sequence: TGTGCCAGCAGTTCTTACAGGTACGAGCAGTACTTC.

This chain uses TRBV10-3 with TRBJ2-7; D may be TRBD1 (5 bases). Trimming left V 3 bases short and J 1 base short, with 7 bases between. Germline lookup yields CDR1 ENHRY and CDR2 SYGVKD. CDR3 length: 13 residues. DNA of the CDR3: TGTGCCATCAGTGACAGGGTTTCCTACGAGCAGTACTTC. Translating gives CAISDRVSYEQYF.

The rearrangement uses TRBV5-6 and TRBJ2-3, with D unresolved. Germline V gives CDR1 SGHDT, CDR2 YYEEEE. CDR3 size: 17 residues. The V end lost 0 bases, the J end lost 0 bases, and 14 bases lay between the germline ends. The chain's CDR3 is CASSLVGEGASTDTQYF. CDR3 sequence (DNA): TGTGCCAGCAGCTTGGTGGGCGAAGGTGCTAGCACAGATACGCAGTATTTT.

The CDR3 reads CASRAGAVGNNEQFF. CDR3 nucleotides: TGTGCCAGCAGAGCGGGGGCAGTGGGGAACAATGAGCAGTTCTTC. The genes are TRBV27 and TRBJ2-1, with 8 bases matching TRBD2. Losses at the gene ends were 6 bases for V and 5 bases for J; bases not matched to a gene: 9. The CDR3 is 15 amino acids. Germline lookup yields CDR1 MNHEY and CDR2 SMNVEV (reference sequence).

This clone appeared once. The CDR3 DNA follows: TGCAGCGTTGCGGGTAACGGACAGCATTTTAATGAGCAGTTCTTC. As protein: CSVAGNGQHFNEQFF. V is TRBV29-1 and J is TRBJ2-1; perhaps TRBD1 as D (6 bases). V was clipped by 4 bases and J by 7 bases, with 20 bases between them. The CDR3 loop spans 15 amino acids. CDR1 SQVTM and CDR2 ANQGSEA come from the germline V gene.